This entry concerns a single TCR beta chain. The germline CDR1 and CDR2 sequences are MNHEY and SVGEGT. This CDR3 comprises 15 residues. The germline V and J ends were trimmed by 5 bases and 1 base, with 11 bases remaining between them. The sample comes from a study of blood T cell repertoires in COVID-19. Looking at the study overall: The origin of the acute and convalescent COVID-19 samples was the United States, Italy and Spain.

During active infection, Seattle patients enrolled and were then monitored through disease. Methods used by the authors: Estimated nucleated cell counts came from reference gene primer amplification. Clones were read by immunoSEQ multiplex PCR, and TCRdb kept only the in-frame ones, dropping some. That table furnishes V, J and clone size, whereas the DNA furnished D and trimming. The sample consists of a few hundred thousand clones, 85% to 90% of them appearing once. The chain recombines TRBV6-2 or TRBV6-3 with TRBJ2-2; D not certain. The TCR was taken from a woman in her 30s with COVID-19, enrolled during active disease. The sequenced material came from peripheral blood. The CDR3 nucleotides read TGTGCCAGCAGTGCCCAGACGGGGAACACCGGGGAGCTGTTTTTT. It encodes CASSAQTGNTGELFF.